These 13 T cell receptor beta chains were all obtained from the same sample, sequenced in a study of glioma-infiltrating T cells after dendritic cell vaccination. Profiled with immunoSEQ multiplex PCR; TCRdb holds only in-frame clones, not every one. The sample lists under 100,000 clones, roughly 84% occurring once. The input for sequencing was blood, taken before dendritic cell vaccination. The source is a human donor with glioblastoma.

The V and J genes are TRBV30 and TRBJ2-7; TRBD2 aligns across 8 bases. V trimming: 3 bases; J trimming: 2 bases; junction bases outside the gene matches: 9. CDR3 size: 15 residues. Germline V gives CDR1 GTSNPN, CDR2 SVGIG (reference sequence). The CDR3 nucleotides are TGTGCCTGGAGAAGAAGTGGGACTAGTCCCTACGAGCAGTACTTC. It codes for CAWRRSGTSPYEQYF.

In this sample, this clone turned up once. The rearrangement uses TRBV29-1 and TRBJ2-7; 8 positions match TRBD2. The CDR3 is 14 amino acids. Germline loops: CDR1 SQVTM, CDR2 ANQGSEA. V dropped 6 bases and J dropped 0; count of bases not matched to a gene: 7. The CDR3 spells CSVPTSAGSYEQYF. The CDR3 nucleotides are TGCAGCGTACCGACTAGCGCCGGCTCCTACGAGCAGTACTTC.

The V and J genes are TRBV19 and TRBJ2-4; the match to TRBD1 covers 7 bases. Germline CDR1 and CDR2: LNHDA and SQIVND (reference sequence). The CDR3 is 15 residues long. The J segment lost 8 bases and the V segment lost 6 bases, leaving 13 bases of the junction unmatched. In DNA form, the CDR3 reads TGTGCCAGTAGCGCCGGGACAGCCCTTGGAGACATTCAGTACTTC. Its protein is CASSAGTALGDIQYF.

V and J are TRBV4-1 and TRBJ2-7; D is unclear. The germline V gene encodes CDR1 MGHRA and CDR2 YSYEKL. V was trimmed by 5 bases and J by 1 base, leaving 9 bases between them. The CDR3 spans 13 residues. The CDR3 here is CASSVPRSYEQYF. DNA for the CDR3: TGCGCCAGCAGCGTTCCGCGATCCTACGAGCAGTACTTC.

J is TRBJ2-3 and V is TRBV7-3; D is undetermined. V shed 5 bases and J shed 5 bases, with 14 bases lying between them. This CDR3 has 14 amino acids. Per the germline V gene, CDR1 is SGHTA and CDR2 is FQGTGA. The CDR3 DNA follows: TGTGCCAGCAGCCTGGGTACCTCGGGAGATACGCAGTATTTT. Translation gives CASSLGTSGDTQYF.

The chain employs TRBV19 and TRBJ2-1, with a weak D call TRBD2 (5 bases). This CDR3 contains 12 residues. V lost 3 bases to trimming and J lost 12 bases, with 12 bases between them. Germline V gives CDR1 LNHDA, CDR2 SQIVND (reference sequence). The CDR3 DNA follows: TGTGCCAGTAGTATGCGTCGGGAAAGGCAGTTCTTC. Protein sequence: CASSMRRERQFF.

This clone appeared a few times. The chain links TRBV5-6 to TRBJ2-7; possible D gene TRBD1, 5 bases. V lost 0 bases to trimming and J lost 5 bases, with 6 bases between them. This CDR3 has 12 amino acids. The germline V gene has CDR1 SGHDT and CDR2 YYEEEE. CDR3: CASSLEGHEQYF. CDR3 bases: TGTGCCAGCAGCTTGGAGGGGCACGAGCAGTACTTC.

This sequence joins TRBV6-1 and TRBJ2-7; D is uncertain. Germline V gene sequence: CDR1 MNHNS, CDR2 SASEGT. The CDR3 is 11 amino acids. V was trimmed by 6 bases and J by 6 bases, leaving 9 bases between them. The CDR3 DNA follows: TGTGCCAGCAGGACTGCCCGCGAGCAGTACTTC. Encoded protein: CASRTAREQYF.

The rearrangement joins TRBV6-5 to TRBJ2-3; TRBD2 matches at 8 bases. Germline CDR1 is MNHEY and CDR2 is SVGAGI. The CDR3 runs to 16 residues. V was pared by 0 bases and J by 2 bases, with 4 bases of the junction left unmatched. This chain's CDR3 is CASSYSAGVLTDTQYF. Here the CDR3 DNA reads TGTGCCAGCAGTTACTCAGCGGGAGTTCTCACAGATACGCAGTATTTT.

The chain recombines TRBV21-1 with TRBJ1-1. TRBV21-1 is a recognized pseudogene. This CDR3 region has 11 residues. The CDR3 loop reads CASSKGREAFF. The CDR3 DNA reads as TGTGCCAGCAGCAAAGGTAGAGAAGCTTTCTTT.

The chain joins TRBV10-3 to TRBJ2-7; 8 bases match TRBD1. J was trimmed by 0 bases and V by 10 bases; bases with no gene match: 5. Germline lookup yields CDR1 ENHRY and CDR2 SYGVKD. This CDR3 has 13 amino acids. Written as DNA, the CDR3 is TGTGCCACAAGGGACAGGCTCTCCTACGAGCAGTACTTC. This codes for CATRDRLSYEQYF.

The chain is built from TRBV27 and TRBJ1-5; D uncertain. The germline V gene has CDR1 MNHEY and CDR2 SMNVEV (reference sequence). The CDR3 has 17 amino acids. V was trimmed by 2 bases and J by 0 bases, leaving 14 bases between them. CDR3 region: CASSLGGWVNSNQPQHF. The CDR3 DNA reads TGTGCCAGCAGTTTAGGAGGGTGGGTAAATAGCAATCAGCCCCAGCATTTT.

The V call is TRBV7-8, the J call TRBJ1-2; 7 bases fit TRBD1. The CDR3 sequence is 15 residues long. Germline values: CDR1 SGHVS, CDR2 FQNEAQ. Trimming at V came to 2 bases and at J to 3 bases, leaving 6 bases not matched to a gene. DNA of the CDR3: TGTGCCAGCAGCTTATGGACAGGAGAGGACTATGGCTACACCTTC. It translates to CASSLWTGEDYGYTF.